The 9 T cell receptor beta chains listed next were all sequenced from one sample in a study of CD8+CD57+ T cells in acquired aplastic anemia. Genomic DNA was employed as the template in profiling TCR beta VDJ and CDR3. MiXCR was run by TCRdb on the reads, yielding one entry per CDR3 protein. The table lists some 68,000 distinct CDR3 sequences, roughly half of them singletons. Material for sequencing was sorted CD4+, CD8+, or CD8+CD57+ T cells (not recorded which) from PBMCs. The receptors here all came from a human donor in good health, serving as a control.

V gene TRBV10-1 combines with J gene TRBJ2-3; D remains ambiguous. CDR1 and CDR2 from the germline V gene are WNHNN and SYGVQD (reference sequence). The CDR3 runs 12 residues. Trimming pared 3 bases from V and 4 bases from J, leaving 5 bases between. Here the CDR3 reads CASSDIPDTQYF. For the CDR3, the DNA is TGCGCCAGCAGTGATATTCCAGATACGCAGTATTTT.

The chain combines TRBV2 with TRBJ1-1; D not resolved. The V gene's germline CDR1 is SNHLY and CDR2 FYNNEI. Trimming pared 8 bases from V and 5 bases from J, leaving 18 bases between. The CDR3 sequence is 14 residues long. Here the CDR3 reads CASSPKGRRTEAFF. As DNA, the CDR3 is TGTGCCAGCTCACCCAAGGGCAGGCGTACTGAAGCTTTCTTT.

The chain is built from TRBV20-1 and TRBJ2-7, with 12 positions matching TRBD2. CDR1 is DFQATT and CDR2 is SNEGSKA in the germline V gene (reference sequence). The CDR3 is 14 residues long. After removal of 1 base from V and 2 bases from J, the junction contained 0 bases not matched to a gene. DNA for the CDR3: TGCAGTGCTAGAGGACTAGCGGGGGCCTACGAGCAGTACTTC. Residues: CSARGLAGAYEQYF.

This clonotype was recorded at least ten times. This rearrangement joins TRBV6-4 to TRBJ2-2, with unresolved D. The CDR3 has 13 amino acids. Germline V lookup: CDR1 MRHNA, CDR2 SNTAGT. CDR3 protein: CASCERGTGELFF. The CDR3 nucleotides read TGTGCGTCCTGTGAGAGAGGCACCGGGGAGCTGTTTTTT.

Remarks on this clonotype: Just one base apart from a much larger clone, this may be a read error. The chain combines TRBV27 with TRBJ1-5, with D hard to call. The CDR3 loop spans 12 amino acids. V was shortened by 4 bases and J by 6 bases, with 7 bases between the two germline ends. The germline CDR1 and CDR2 sequences are MNHEY and SMNVEV (reference sequence). CDR3 sequence: CASSSNSQPQHF. The CDR3 nucleotides read TGTGCCAGCAGTTCAAATAGTCAGCCCCAGCATTTT.

This clonotype was detected only a few times. V gene TRBV6-4 combines with J gene TRBJ1-6, with 9 bases identical to TRBD1. The germline V gene has CDR1 MRHNA and CDR2 SNTAGT. There are 16 residues in the CDR3. V trimming: 4 bases; J trimming: 6 bases; junction bases outside the gene matches: 7. CDR3 sequence reads: CASSATPGQGNSPLHF. The CDR3 DNA follows: TGTGCCAGCAGTGCCACACCGGGACAGGGTAATTCACCCCTCCACTTT.

The chain recombines TRBV5-8 with TRBJ2-7; tentatively, D is TRBD1 or TRBD2 (5 bases each). CDR1 SGHTS and CDR2 YDEGEE come from the germline V gene. This CDR3 comprises 12 residues. The V end lost 4 bases, the J end lost 7 bases, and 12 bases lay between the germline ends. In nucleotides, the CDR3 is TGTGCCAGCAGCCCGTGGGGGTTAGAGCAGTACTTC. Protein product: CASSPWGLEQYF.

For this clonotype: As the CDR3 is not closed by the conserved phenylalanine or tryptophan, this likely results from a read error. The J gene is TRBJ2-5, the V gene TRBV29-1; no firm D call. This CDR3 is 13 amino acids long. Between the trimmed V and J ends, which lost 1 base and 4 bases, there was a span of 10 bases. The germline V gene has CDR1 SQVTM and CDR2 ANQGSEA. CDR3 sequence: CSVEGGQIETQYC. In DNA form, the CDR3 reads TGCAGCGTTGAAGGTGGGCAGATAGAGACCCAGTACTGC.

This clonotype was seen ten or more times. J is TRBJ2-5 and V is TRBV7-9, with TRBD2 matching 8 bases. The CDR3 covers 17 residues. V shed 5 bases, J shed 7 bases, and the junction held 18 bases outside the gene matches. CDR1 SEHNR and CDR2 FQNEAQ come from the germline V gene (reference sequence). The CDR3 DNA reads as TGTGCCAGCAGCATGCTGTCGGGAGCGGGAGATTCGGGGACCCAGTACTTC. It is translated as CASSMLSGAGDSGTQYF.